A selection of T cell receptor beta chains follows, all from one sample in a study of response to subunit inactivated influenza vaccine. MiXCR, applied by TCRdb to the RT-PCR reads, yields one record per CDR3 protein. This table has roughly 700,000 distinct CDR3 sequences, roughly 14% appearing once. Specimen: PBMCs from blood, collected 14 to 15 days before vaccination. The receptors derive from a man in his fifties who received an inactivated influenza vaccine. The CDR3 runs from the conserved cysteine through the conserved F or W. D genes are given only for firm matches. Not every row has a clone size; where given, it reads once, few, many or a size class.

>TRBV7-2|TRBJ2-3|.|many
TGTGCCAGCAGCTTAGATGGGGGCACAGATACGCAGTATTTT
CASSLDGGTDTQYF
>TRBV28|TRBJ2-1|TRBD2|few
TGTGCCAGCAGAATTTCTAGCGGGGGGTCAAATGAGCAGTTCTTC
CASRISSGGSNEQFF
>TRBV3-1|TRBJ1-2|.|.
TGTGCCAGCAGCCAAAGGTACATAGCGGATGGCTACACCTTC
CASSQRYIADGYTF
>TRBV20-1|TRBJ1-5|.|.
TGCAGTGCTAGCCCGGGTCCCCAGCCCCAACATTTT
CSASPGPQPQHF
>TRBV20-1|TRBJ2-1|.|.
TGCAGTGCTAGAGATCCCGGACAGAGCTCCTACAATGAGCAGTTCTTC
CSARDPGQSSYNEQFF
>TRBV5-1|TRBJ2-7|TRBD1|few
TGCGCCAGCAGCTACCGGGACAGAGAGGTGGAGCAGTACTTC
CASSYRDREVEQYF
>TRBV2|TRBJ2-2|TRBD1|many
TGTGCCAGCAGGGGACAGGATACCGGGGAGCTGTTTTTT
CASRGQDTGELFF
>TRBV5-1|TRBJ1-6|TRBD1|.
TGCGCCAGCAGTCCCTTCTATAGGACAGGGGGAACGGATTCACCCCTCCACTTT
CASSPFYRTGGTDSPLHF
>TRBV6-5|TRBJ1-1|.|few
TGTGCCAGCAGTTACGCCGCCCTGAACACTGAAGCTTTCTTT
CASSYAALNTEAFF
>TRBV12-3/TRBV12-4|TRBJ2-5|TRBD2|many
TGTGCCAGCAGTCCGCGGGGGGGCGGTGAGACCCAGTACTTC
CASSPRGGGETQYF
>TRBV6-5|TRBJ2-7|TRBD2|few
TGTGCCAGCAGTTACACTAGCGGGGGGGCCTACGAGCAGTACTTC
CASSYTSGGAYEQYF
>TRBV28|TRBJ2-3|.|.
TGTGCCAGCAGCCACAGCAAGGGCCGCACAGATACGCAGTATTTT
CASSHSKGRTDTQYF
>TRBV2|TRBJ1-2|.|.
TGTGCCAGCCTCGGGCTACTAAGGGGCTACACCTTC
CASLGLLRGYTF
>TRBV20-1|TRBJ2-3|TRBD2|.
TGCAGTGCTGCGACTAGCGGGAGAGGAGATACGCAGTATTTT
CSAATSGRGDTQYF
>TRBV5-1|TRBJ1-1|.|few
TGCGCCAGCAGCTACTCGAGGGTTACCACTGAAGCTTTCTTT
CASSYSRVTTEAFF
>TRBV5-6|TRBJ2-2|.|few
TGTGCCAGCAGCTTTCGGACAAACACCGGGGAGCTGTTTTTT
CASSFRTNTGELFF
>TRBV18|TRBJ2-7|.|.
TGTGCCAGCTCACCAACAGGGTTAAGGGGCGACGAGCAGTACTTC
CASSPTGLRGDEQYF
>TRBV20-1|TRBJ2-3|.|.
TGCAGTGCTAAATCACTAGTTGGGGCAGATACGCAGTATTTT
CSAKSLVGADTQYF
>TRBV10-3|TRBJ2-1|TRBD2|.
TGTGCCATCAGTGGAGGCGGGGGGACCTACAATGAGCAGTTCTTC
CAISGGGGTYNEQFF
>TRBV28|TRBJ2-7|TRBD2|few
TGTGCCAGCATTCCTTCGGGAGGCCCACGCTACGAGCAGTACTTC
CASIPSGGPRYEQYF
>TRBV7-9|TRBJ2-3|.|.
TGTGCCAGCAGCCTTCCCGAGAGCACAGATACGCAGTATTTT
CASSLPESTDTQYF
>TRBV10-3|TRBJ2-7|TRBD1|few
TGTGCCATCAGTGGGGACAGGGGGGTCTACGAGCAGTACTTC
CAISGDRGVYEQYF
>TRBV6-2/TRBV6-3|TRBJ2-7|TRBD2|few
TGTGCCAGCAGAATAGCGGGAGACTACGAGCAGTACTTC
CASRIAGDYEQYF
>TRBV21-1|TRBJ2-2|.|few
TGTGCCAGCAGCAGAGAGGCGAATGGGGACACCGGGGAGCTGTTTTTT
CASSREANGDTGELFF
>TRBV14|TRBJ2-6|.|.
TGTGCCAGCAGCCAAGATCCAGGGGTTGGGGCCAACGTCCTGACTTTC
CASSQDPGVGANVLTF
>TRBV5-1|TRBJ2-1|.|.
TGCGCCAGCCGAAAGATCTGGGGTGAGCAGTTCTTC
CASRKIWGEQFF
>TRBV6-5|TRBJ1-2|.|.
TGTGCCAGCAGTTACCGGCAGTATTCTGGCTACACCTTC
CASSYRQYSGYTF
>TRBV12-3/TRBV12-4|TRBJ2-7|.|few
TGTGCCAGCAGTTCCCGACCGAGTCGAGGCGAGCAGTACTTC
CASSSRPSRGEQYF
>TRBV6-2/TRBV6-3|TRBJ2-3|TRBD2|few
TGTGCCAGCAGTTACCCGTCTAGCGGGGGGTTCACAGATACGCAGTATTTT
CASSYPSSGGFTDTQYF
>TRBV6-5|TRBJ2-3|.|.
TGTGCCAGCAGTTACTCTCGAATAAGTGGCACAGATACGCAGTATTTT
CASSYSRISGTDTQYF
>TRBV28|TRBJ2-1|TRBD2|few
TGTGCCAGCAGTCCCCTCAGCGGGATTAATGAGCAGTTCTTC
CASSPLSGINEQFF
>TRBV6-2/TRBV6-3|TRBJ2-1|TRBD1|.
TGTGCCAGCAGTTCGGGACAGGGAAGGGACTTGATCTACAATGAGCAGTTCTTC
CASSSGQGRDLIYNEQFF
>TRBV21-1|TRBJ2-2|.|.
TGTGCCAGCAGCAAGGGCAGGGTGAGCACCGGGGAGCTGTTTTTT
CASSKGRVSTGELFF
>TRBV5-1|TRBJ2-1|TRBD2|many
TGCGCCAGCAGGTCTAGCGGGGGGCCGAGCTCCTACAATGAGCAGTTCTTC
CASRSSGGPSSYNEQFF
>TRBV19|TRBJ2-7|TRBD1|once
TGTGCCAGTAGCCCCGACCGGGACAGGGAACACGAGCAGTACTTC
CASSPDRDREHEQYF
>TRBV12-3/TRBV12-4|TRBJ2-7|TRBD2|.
TGTGCCAGCAGTCAACGGGAGGGCCGTTACGAGCAGTACTTC
CASSQREGRYEQYF
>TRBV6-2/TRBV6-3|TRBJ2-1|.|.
TGTGCCAGCAGTGGGAGCGTTGCAGTCTATGAGCAGTTCTTC
CASSGSVAVYEQFF
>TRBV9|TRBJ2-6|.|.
TGTGCCAGCAGCGTAGATGGGAGAAGCTCTGGGGCCAACGTCCTGACTTTC
CASSVDGRSSGANVLTF
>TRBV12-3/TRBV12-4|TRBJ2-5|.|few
TGTGCCAGCAGTTCCTATGAGAAGTCAGGAGAGACCCAGTACTTC
CASSSYEKSGETQYF
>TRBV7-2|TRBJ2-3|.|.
TGTGCCAGCAGCTTAGTCATGCATACGCAGTATTTT
CASSLVMHTQYF
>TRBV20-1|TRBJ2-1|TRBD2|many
TGCAGTGCTAGGGCCGGGACTAGGGTACGGAATGAGCAGTTCTTC
CSARAGTRVRNEQFF
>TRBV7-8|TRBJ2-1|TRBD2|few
TGTGCCAGCAGCTTCCAAGCACTAGCGGGGGGGCCTCTCTCACACGAGCAGTTCTTC
CASSFQALAGGPLSHEQFF
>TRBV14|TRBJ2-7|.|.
TGTGCCAGCAGCCAAGACATCAGGCTGTCCTACGAGCAGTACTTC
CASSQDIRLSYEQYF
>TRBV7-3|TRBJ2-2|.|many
TGTGCCAGCAGCTTTCTGGCCGGGGAGCTGTTTTTT
CASSFLAGELFF
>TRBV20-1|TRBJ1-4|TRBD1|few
TGCAGTGCTAGAAATACAGGGGCAACTAATGAAAAACTGTTTTTT
CSARNTGATNEKLFF
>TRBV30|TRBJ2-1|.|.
TGTGCCCGCCGGGTCAGGGGCATCAATGAGCAGTTCTTC
CARRVRGINEQFF
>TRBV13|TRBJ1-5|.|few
TGTGCCAGCAGCTTAGGTGCAGGGGCTCGTGAGCCCCAGCATTTT
CASSLGAGAREPQHF
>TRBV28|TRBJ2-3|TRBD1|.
TGTGCCAGCACGACAGGGGCGATCACAGATACGCAGTATTTT
CASTTGAITDTQYF
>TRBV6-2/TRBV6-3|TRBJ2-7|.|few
TGTGCCAGCAGTTACTCGGCCCGGACCACGTCCGTCCACGAGCAGTACTTC
CASSYSARTTSVHEQYF
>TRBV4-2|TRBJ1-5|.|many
TGTGCCAGCAGCCAAGAACCGCGCAATCAGCCCCAGCATTTT
CASSQEPRNQPQHF